Below, 3 T cell receptor beta chains from the same sample are listed, as sequenced in a study of T-cell reconstitution after alpha-beta-depleted transplantation in children. The library targeted TCRbeta and was prepared with unique molecular identifiers. TCRdb processed the PCR reads anew with MiXCR; each CDR3 protein has one entry. This table holds 500,000 to 650,000 distinct CDR3 sequences, about an eighth found once. Sequenced material: PBMCs, mostly from graft donor cells, taken 180 days after TCRalphabeta/CD19-depleted stem cell transplant. These receptors came from a female patient aged 2-9 years who had a stem cell transplant for aplastic anemia, so the T cells may come from the graft donor.

This clonotype was seen ten or more times. The J gene is TRBJ2-5, the V gene TRBV28, with D unclear. Germline-derived CDR1 and CDR2 are MDHEN and SYDVKM. Trimming removed 5 bases from V and 2 bases from J, with 21 bases in between. This CDR3 region has 17 residues. Here the CDR3 reads CASSPFPKTVSQETQYF. The CDR3 region has the DNA TGTGCCAGCAGTCCCTTTCCCAAAACAGTCTCACAAGAGACCCAGTACTTC.

The chain uses TRBV7-8 and TRBJ1-4; 7 bases line up with TRBD1. Trimming took 1 base from V and 4 from J; bases not matched to a gene: 12. The CDR3 runs to 18 residues. Germline-derived CDR1 and CDR2 are SGHVS and FQNEAQ. The DNA for the CDR3 is TGTGCCAGCAGCTTAGACAGGGCCGCAGGGGGTAATAATGAAAAACTGTTTTTT. This encodes CASSLDRAAGGNNEKLFF. Using reference TRBV7-8 and TRBJ1-4 for the parts outside the CDR3, the full variable domain is GAGVSQSPRYKVAKRGQDVALRCDPISGHVSLFWYQQALGQGPEFLTYFQNEAQLDKSGLPSDRFFAERPEGSVSTLKIQRTQQEDSAVYLCASSLDRAAGGNNEKLFFGSGTQLSVL.

This clonotype has at least ten counts. The chain carries TRBV28 and TRBJ1-4; the D gene is possibly TRBD1 (5 bases). The CDR3 is 14 amino acids. The ends were cut back, 6 bases at V and 3 bases at J, with 11 bases in the middle. Germline CDR1 is MDHEN and CDR2 is SYDVKM. The DNA of the CDR3 is TGTGCCAGCAGGAGAGGGGTCCCTAATGAAAAACTGTTTTTT. It encodes CASRRGVPNEKLFF.